The next 8 T cell receptor beta chains were all read from a single sample in a study of cytomegalovirus exposure and HLA in healthy donors. 60 Vbeta and 13 Jbeta primers were used in PCR. The method was immunoSEQ multiplex PCR; TCRdb's version includes in-frame clones alone and lacks a portion of them. This table holds about 180,000 clones, approximately 80% found once. The sample taken for sequencing was PBMCs. These receptors were obtained from a woman aged 25 to 39 in good health and CMV-seronegative.

The chain employs TRBV27 and TRBJ2-1, with TRBD2 identical over 9 bases. In germline, CDR1 is MNHEY, CDR2 SMNVEV (reference sequence). This CDR3 is 19 amino acids long. Germline trimming cut 1 base from V and 8 bases from J; bases unmatched to any gene: 18. CDR3 in DNA: TGTGCCAGCAGTTTATGGGGGCGTGCGGGAGGGGCCCTCTGGGATGAGCAGTTCTTC. This translates into CASSLWGRAGGALWDEQFF.

The V and J genes are TRBV7-6 and TRBJ2-1; 7 positions match TRBD2. CDR3 length: 14 residues. In germline, CDR1 is SGHVS, CDR2 FNYEAQ. V was pared by 5 bases and J by 6 bases, with 7 bases of the junction left unmatched. CDR3 coding DNA: TGTGCCAGCAGCGTAGGGACTATGATCAATGAGCAGTTCTTC. Protein product: CASSVGTMINEQFF.

The chain links TRBV11-3 to TRBJ2-7, with D hard to call. Trimming took 2 bases from V and 0 from J, leaving 5 bases between them. This CDR3 is 13 amino acids long. Germline CDR1 reads SGHNT; CDR2 reads YENEEA. CDR3 in amino acids: CASSLWSSYEQYF. In nucleotides, the CDR3 is TGTGCCAGCAGCTTATGGAGCTCCTACGAGCAGTACTTC.

The chain recombines TRBV5-5 with TRBJ2-3, with 9 positions matching TRBD2. This CDR3 has 16 amino acids. V trimming: 4 bases; J trimming: 2 bases; junction bases outside the gene matches: 8. Germline V gene lookup returns CDR1 SGHKS and CDR2 YYEKEE (reference sequence). The CDR3 sequence is CASSLAGLANTDTQYF. The CDR3 coding sequence is TGTGCCAGCAGCCTGGCAGGACTAGCGAACACAGATACGCAGTATTTT. The complete variable domain, with remaining parts taken from reference TRBV5-5 and TRBJ2-3, reads DAGVTQSPTHLIKTRGQQVTLRCSPISGHKSVSWYQQVLGQGPQFIFQYYEKEERGRGNFPDRFSARQFPNYSSELNVNALLLGDSALYLCASSLAGLANTDTQYFGPGTRLTVL.

This clone occurred once. V and J are TRBV27 and TRBJ1-2, with TRBD1 identical over 8 bases. Trimming took 5 bases from V and 2 from J; bases not matched to a gene: 4. Germline values: CDR1 MNHEY, CDR2 SMNVEV (reference sequence). The CDR3 consists of 14 residues. CDR3 sequence: CASSKTGDNYGYTF. As DNA, the CDR3 is TGTGCCAGCAGTAAGACAGGGGACAACTATGGCTACACCTTC.

This rearrangement joins TRBV29-1 to TRBJ1-1; 7 bases are shared with TRBD1. The V and J ends lost 8 bases and 4 bases, in that order; junction bases with no gene match: 16. The CDR3 is 15 amino acids. The germline V gene has CDR1 SQVTM and CDR2 ANQGSEA. Written as DNA, the CDR3 is TGCAGCATAGACAGGGATGGTTCGCGAGGCACTGAAGCTTTCTTT. Translation: CSIDRDGSRGTEAFF.

V gene TRBV30 combines with J gene TRBJ2-5; possible D gene TRBD2, 5 bases. The J call is in doubt because the DNA end fits TRBJ2-7 better. Germline V lookup: CDR1 GTSNPN, CDR2 SVGIG (reference sequence). The CDR3 runs 14 residues. The CDR3 sequence: CAWSSGLLTYEQYF. For the CDR3, the DNA is TGTGCCTGGAGTTCCGGACTTCTAACCTACGAGCAGTACTTC.

Written as DNA, the CDR3 is TGTGCCAGCAGCTCGGACAGGGACCAGCCCCAGCATTTT. It codes for CASSSDRDQPQHF. The chain couples TRBV27 to TRBJ1-5, with 8 bases aligning to TRBD1. The CDR3 consists of 13 residues. Germline values: CDR1 MNHEY, CDR2 SMNVEV (reference sequence). The J segment lost 7 bases and the V segment lost 6 bases, leaving 5 bases of the junction unmatched.